Listed below are T cell receptor beta chains from one sample, sequenced in a study of cytomegalovirus exposure and HLA in healthy donors. TCRdb's copy holds only in-frame clones and misses some; the assay was immunoSEQ multiplex PCR. The sample has 100,000 to 150,000 clones; around 75% are singletons. The sample consisted of PBMCs. Receptor source: a man aged 60 to 69 in good health and CMV-seropositive. Each CDR3 is given without its conserved first and last residue. The order of the fields is J gene, V gene, CDR3 protein.

TRBJ1-6 TRBV7-9 ASSKGGQANSPLH
TRBJ2-3 TRBV5-6 ASSPSGGGNLLGTDTQY
TRBJ2-3 TRBV2 ASSPTSFRGGTDTQY
TRBJ1-5 TRBV5-4 ASSLRESDQPQH
TRBJ1-6 TRBV18 ASSPGTENSPLH
TRBJ2-7 TRBV7-9 ASSGDRVEQY
TRBJ1-1 TRBV28 ASSSVNTEAF
TRBJ2-2 TRBV7-9 ASRSQGNGELF
TRBJ2-5 TRBV2 ASRSIGAGETQY
TRBJ2-7 TRBV6-5 ASKLGQDSSYEQY
TRBJ1-1 TRBV29-1 SVEVAGGAIGNTEAF
TRBJ2-5 TRBV18 ASSPSETGRGTQY
TRBJ1-5 TRBV7-9 ASSSQTGQGGESNQPQH
TRBJ1-5 TRBV2 ASSGRQGATQPQH
TRBJ2-2 TRBV15 ATSRDLKRGGTGELF
TRBJ1-2 TRBV7-3 ASSSGDGYT
TRBJ2-5 TRBV5-6 ASSLELQETQY
TRBJ2-1 TRBV29-1 SVQGGRYNEQF
TRBJ2-3 TRBV27 ASSQGVGTTDTQY
TRBJ1-4 TRBV2 ASSDLYRGEKLF
TRBJ2-2 TRBV18 ASSPEGTVNTGELF
TRBJ1-6 TRBV19 ASSTARGNNSPLH
TRBJ2-1 TRBV5-4 ASSFSGDTSREQF
TRBJ1-3 TRBV5-1 ASSGSSGGSGNTIY
TRBJ1-1 TRBV9 ASSRDRGRAF
TRBJ2-1 TRBV7-2 ASSLVTGQGREQF
TRBJ1-1 TRBV30 AWSRGYTLGGANTEAF
TRBJ2-2 TRBV2 ASNPAAGGWTGELF
TRBJ1-5 TRBV10-1 ASSPSFREPQH
TRBJ2-7 TRBV29-1 SVRAGYSYEQY
TRBJ2-5 TRBV19 ASSKDSLQETQY
TRBJ2-5 TRBV9 ASSVGSAETQY
TRBJ1-2 TRBV28 ASSRDRGYDGYT
TRBJ1-1 TRBV11-1 ASSLVPGRTEAF
TRBJ2-4 TRBV27 ASSSIGGAKNIQY
TRBJ2-1 TRBV29-1 SVEGSSGGDYNEQF
TRBJ2-7 TRBV6-6 ASSTGQGGEQY
TRBJ1-3 TRBV5-4 ASSLLGNTIY
TRBJ2-7 TRBV11-3 ASSRGPSYEQY
TRBJ1-3 TRBV2 ASSPTGTSGNTIY
TRBJ2-7 TRBV28 ASSFLRGKAGEQY
TRBJ2-7 TRBV5-1 ASSPEGTGGREQY
TRBJ1-1 TRBV10-3 AIRQTTGTNTEAF
TRBJ1-4 TRBV6-5 ASQSTGGVRKLF
TRBJ1-1 TRBV28 ASSGTGGRRPEAF
TRBJ1-1 TRBV6-6 ASSFDRTTEAF
TRBJ2-5 TRBV19 ASSPGRGSDETQY
TRBJ2-7 TRBV28 ASSKRAGGNEQY
TRBJ1-4 TRBV6-1 ASSDRDRGLEEKLF
TRBJ1-1 TRBV6-1 ASSLGGAGTEAF
TRBJ1-4 TRBV7-8 ASSRDTANEKLF
TRBJ1-3 TRBV5-6 AIIPGQGTGNTIY
TRBJ2-6 TRBV2 AITPPGTGANVLT